The T cell receptor beta chain described here comes from a study of OX40 agonist ivuxolimab in advanced cancers. TCRdb keeps only in-frame clones here, not all; method: immunoSEQ multiplex PCR. The data contain 77,000 or so clones, approximately 85% of them singletons. Germline loops: CDR1 SGHAT, CDR2 FQDESV (reference sequence). The V gene end was trimmed by 5 bases and the J gene end by 6 bases; junction bases not matched to a gene: 14. This CDR3 comprises 16 residues. This sequence joins TRBV11-1 and TRBJ1-1; 8 bases line up with TRBD1. The receptor's source is an adult with an advanced solid tumor such as melanoma, head and neck, liver or kidney cancer. Sequenced here: CD4+ or CD8+ T cells sorted from blood, sampled in a trial of the OX40 agonist ivuxolimab. The CDR3 DNA reads as TGTGCCAGCAGCCGAGGGCGGGGACAGGAGAGGGCTGAAGCTTTCTTT. This sequence encodes CASSRGRGQERAEAFF.